This record concerns one T cell receptor (beta chain) sequence. How the authors handled the data: Reference gene primer amplification gave estimated nucleated cell counts. Assay: immunoSEQ multiplex PCR; the TCRdb copy retains only in-frame clones and omits some. D and trimming come from the DNA, and the V and J calls and clone size come from that table. The sample lists about 190,000 clones, roughly 86% occurring once. These data originate in a study of blood T cell repertoires in COVID-19. On the study more broadly: Sites across the United States, Italy and Spain contributed samples from acute and convalescent COVID-19. PBMCs, B-cell-depleted T cells, or T cells provided the cDNA or gDNA that made up the material.

The J segment lost 8 bases and the V segment lost 4 bases, leaving 17 bases of the junction unmatched. Germline V gene sequence: CDR1 SGHRS, CDR2 YFSETQ. CDR3 length: 16 amino acids. V is TRBV5-1 and J is TRBJ1-2, with 7 bases lining up with TRBD1. The receptor's source is a man between 18 and 35 years old with active or convalescent COVID-19. Sequenced material: peripheral blood. The CDR3 DNA sequence: TGCGCCAGCAGCGCCCGACAGGGCACCTCTATCTCCGGCTACACCTTC. This gives the protein CASSARQGTSISGYTF.